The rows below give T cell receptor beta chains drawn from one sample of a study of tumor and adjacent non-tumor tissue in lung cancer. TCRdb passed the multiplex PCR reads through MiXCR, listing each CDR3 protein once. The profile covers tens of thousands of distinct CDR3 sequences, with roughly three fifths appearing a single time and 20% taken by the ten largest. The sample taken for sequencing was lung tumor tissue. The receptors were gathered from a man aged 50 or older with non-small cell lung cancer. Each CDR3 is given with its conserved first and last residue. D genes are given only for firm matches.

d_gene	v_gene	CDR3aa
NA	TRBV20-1	CSAPGTPGALNYGYTF
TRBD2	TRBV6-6	CASSYRSSGTGNEQFF
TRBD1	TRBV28	CASSGDRGSAEAFF
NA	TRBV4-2	CASSQDGTDWRTEAFF
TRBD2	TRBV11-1	CASSLGTSGANEQFF
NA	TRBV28	CASSLYGTDNNGWFF
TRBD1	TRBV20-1	CSARTGEIYEQYF
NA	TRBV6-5	CVSSRIPGANVLTF
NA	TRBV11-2	CTSSAGAGSSTDTQYF
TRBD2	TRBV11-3	CASSSGTSGLADMQYF
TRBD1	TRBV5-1	CASSRTGNTGELFF
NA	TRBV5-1	CASSLTEPTGTQYF
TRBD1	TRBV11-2	CASSSGQGHYGYTF
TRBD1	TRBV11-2	CASSRDRDGVQYF
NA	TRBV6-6	CASSYGGHETQYF
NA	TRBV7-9	CASSLLAGSETQYF
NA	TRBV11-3	CASSPNMLGGELLF
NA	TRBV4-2	CASSQKEGYETHYF
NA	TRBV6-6	CASSLYVSEANVLTF
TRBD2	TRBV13	CASSGSGGATSEQYF
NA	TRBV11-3	CTSSLDTDYEQYF
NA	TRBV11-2	CASSQPAWEQGLHEKLVF